This TCR beta chain originates from a study of CXCR3-negative and CXCR3-positive naive CD8 T cells. Overall study context: Around 140 million TRB reads were obtained overall (about 1.5 +/- 0.3 million per library). Study-wide results and caveats: The study found that naive CXCR3-negative and CXCR3-positive cells shared TRBV-TRBJ usage, while memory cells differed. Because surface CD5 did not distinguish the naive subsets, TCR strength was inferred from TRB CDR3 properties.

About this clonotype: Its antigen is unidentified.

The CDR3 is 16 residues long. Germline CDR1 and CDR2: SGDLS and YYNGEE. It was by 5' RACE with UMI labels that the TRB cDNA libraries were prepared. TCRdb reanalyzed the 5' RACE reads, giving one entry per CDR3 protein sequence and no DNA. The repertoire table contains over 100,000 distinct CDR3 sequences. The sequence was collected from a human donor in good health. Some clones in this sample may be carry-over from other donors' samples. The sequencing sample was made of naive CXCR3- CD8+ T cells from blood. The subset was: CD45RO-CCR7+CD27+CD95- naive CD8+ T cells lacking CXCR3 (TNR3-). The chain recombines TRBV9 with TRBJ2-1; TCRdb lists TRBD2, though no DNA is available to test this call. The CDR3 loop is CASSTSWGLAYNEQFF.